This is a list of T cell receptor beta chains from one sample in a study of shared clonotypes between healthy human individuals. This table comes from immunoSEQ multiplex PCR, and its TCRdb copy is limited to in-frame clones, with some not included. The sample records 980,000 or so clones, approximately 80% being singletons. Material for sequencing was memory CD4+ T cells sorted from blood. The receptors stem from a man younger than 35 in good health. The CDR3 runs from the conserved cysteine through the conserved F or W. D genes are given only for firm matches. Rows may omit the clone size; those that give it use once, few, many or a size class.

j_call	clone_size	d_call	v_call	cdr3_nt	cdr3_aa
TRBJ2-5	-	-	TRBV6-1	TGTGCCAGCAGGGACTTAGCGGCCGTACAAGAGACCCAGTACTTC	CASRDLAAVQETQYF
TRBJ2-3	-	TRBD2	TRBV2	TGTGCCAGCAGTGAGGGAGCGGGAGGCCCTGGGGGCACAGATACGCAGTATTTT	CASSEGAGGPGGTDTQYF
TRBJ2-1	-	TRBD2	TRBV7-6	TGTGCCAGCAGCAATCCACTAGCGGGAAAGATGAATGAGCAGTTCTTC	CASSNPLAGKMNEQFF
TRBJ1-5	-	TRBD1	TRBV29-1	TGCAGCGTTTCGGACAGGGGGGGCAATCAGCCCCAGCATTTT	CSVSDRGGNQPQHF
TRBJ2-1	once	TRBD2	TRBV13	TGTGCCAGCAGCTCGACTAGCGGGAGGTTTCTTGACAATGAGCAGTTCTTC	CASSSTSGRFLDNEQFF
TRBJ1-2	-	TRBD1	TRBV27	TGTGCCAGCAGACCCACAGGGGGTGGGGGCGGCTACACCTTC	CASRPTGGGGGYTF
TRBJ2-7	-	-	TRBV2	TGTGCCAGCAGTAGCCAGGGGCAGGCCTACGAGCAGTACTTC	CASSSQGQAYEQYF
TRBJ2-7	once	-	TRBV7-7	TGTGCTAGCAGCCCAGGACTGTCCTACGAGCAGTACTTC	CASSPGLSYEQYF
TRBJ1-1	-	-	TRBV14	TGTGCCAGCAGCCCACTGAACACTGAAGCTTTCTTT	CASSPLNTEAFF
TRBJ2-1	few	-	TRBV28	TGTGCCAGCAGTTTAGGAGGCAGGAGCTCCTACAATGAGCAGTTCTTC	CASSLGGRSSYNEQFF
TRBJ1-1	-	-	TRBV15	TGTGCCACCAGCCCTAGAGGAGGGGCGATGAACACTGAAGCTTTCTTT	CATSPRGGAMNTEAFF
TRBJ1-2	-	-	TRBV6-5	TGTGCCAGCAGTTACGCGGGGGGCGGCTACACCTTC	CASSYAGGGYTF
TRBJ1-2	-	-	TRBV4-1	TGCGCCAGCAGCCAAGCGGGCCTCAACTATGGCTACACCTTC	CASSQAGLNYGYTF
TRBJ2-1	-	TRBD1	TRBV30	TGTGCCTGGAGTACGGGACAGGGGACCTACAATGAGCAGTTCTTC	CAWSTGQGTYNEQFF
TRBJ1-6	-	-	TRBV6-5	TGTGCCAGCAGTTACCCGACCCCGGGTTCACCCCTCCACTTT	CASSYPTPGSPLHF
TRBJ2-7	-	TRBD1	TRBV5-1	TGCGCCAGCAGCTTGGCTCTGGGGACAGGGGGGACCTACGAGCAGTACTTC	CASSLALGTGGTYEQYF
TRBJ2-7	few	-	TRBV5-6	TGTGCCAGCAGCTTACAGGGCTACGAGCAGTACTTC	CASSLQGYEQYF
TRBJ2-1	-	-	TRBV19	TGTGCCAGCCGTAGAGGTGGATACAATGAGCAGTTCTTC	CASRRGGYNEQFF
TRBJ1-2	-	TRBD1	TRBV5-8	TGTGCCAGCAGCGACCGGGACAGCCCTCCTTACTATGGCTACACCTTC	CASSDRDSPPYYGYTF
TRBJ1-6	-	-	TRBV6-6	TGTGCCAGCAGCCGGAACAGGGAAGGGAATTCACCCCTCCACTTT	CASSRNREGNSPLHF
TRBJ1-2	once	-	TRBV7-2	TGTGCCAGCAGCTTCACCCAGAGGGGTAACTATGGCTACACCTTC	CASSFTQRGNYGYTF
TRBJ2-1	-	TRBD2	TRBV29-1	TGCAAGGTGGGGGTAGCGGGATATGAGCAGTTCTTC	CKVGVAGYEQFF
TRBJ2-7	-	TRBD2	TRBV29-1	TGCAGCGTTGGGATATCTGGCGGGAGTTACGAGCAGTACTTC	CSVGISGGSYEQYF
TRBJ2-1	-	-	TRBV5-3	TGTGCCAGAAGCTTGGGGCTAGCCCTCTCCTACAATGAGCAGTTCTTC	CARSLGLALSYNEQFF
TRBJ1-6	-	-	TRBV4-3	TGCGCCAGCAGCCAAGATACCGGGCGTTTGGGTTCCTATAATTCACCCCTCCACTTT	CASSQDTGRLGSYNSPLHF
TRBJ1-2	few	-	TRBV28	TGTGCCAGCAGTTTCCCCATCCGGGACTATGGCTACACCTTC	CASSFPIRDYGYTF
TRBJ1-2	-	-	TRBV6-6	TGTGCCAGCAGCCCCGGGGCCAGCTATGGCTACACCTTC	CASSPGASYGYTF
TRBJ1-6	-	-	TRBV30	TGTGCCTGGAGTTTACAGAGCTCCTATAATTCACCCCTCCACTTT	CAWSLQSSYNSPLHF
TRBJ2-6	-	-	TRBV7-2	TGTGCCAGCAGAGACAGTTTCCTCAACGTCCTGACTTTC	CASRDSFLNVLTF
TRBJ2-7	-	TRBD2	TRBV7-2	TGTGCCAGCAGCTTAGGGAGTGGGGCTAGCGGCTACGAGCAGTACTTC	CASSLGSGASGYEQYF
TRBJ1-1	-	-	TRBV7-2	TGTGCCAGCAGCTTCATCGGGAACACTGAAGCTTTCTTT	CASSFIGNTEAFF
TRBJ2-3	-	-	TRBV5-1	TGCGCCAGCAGCATCCCTACTAGTTCAGATACGCAGTATTTT	CASSIPTSSDTQYF
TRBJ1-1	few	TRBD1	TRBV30	TGTGCCTGGAGGAGAATCGACAGGGGAATGAACACTGAAGCTTTCTTT	CAWRRIDRGMNTEAFF
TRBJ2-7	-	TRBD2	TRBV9	TGTGCCAGCAGCGTATCTGGAGCGGGAGACCACTCCTACGAGCAGTACTTC	CASSVSGAGDHSYEQYF
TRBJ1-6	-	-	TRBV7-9	TGTGCCAGCAGCTCGGGACCAAATTCCTACCATTCACCCCTCCACTTT	CASSSGPNSYHSPLHF
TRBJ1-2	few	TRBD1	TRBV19	TGTGCCAGTACCGGACAGGGCCATAACTATGGCTACACCTTC	CASTGQGHNYGYTF
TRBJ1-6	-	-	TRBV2	TGTGCCACCAAGGGGGGGGCGCAGGATAATTCACCCCTCCACTTT	CATKGGAQDNSPLHF